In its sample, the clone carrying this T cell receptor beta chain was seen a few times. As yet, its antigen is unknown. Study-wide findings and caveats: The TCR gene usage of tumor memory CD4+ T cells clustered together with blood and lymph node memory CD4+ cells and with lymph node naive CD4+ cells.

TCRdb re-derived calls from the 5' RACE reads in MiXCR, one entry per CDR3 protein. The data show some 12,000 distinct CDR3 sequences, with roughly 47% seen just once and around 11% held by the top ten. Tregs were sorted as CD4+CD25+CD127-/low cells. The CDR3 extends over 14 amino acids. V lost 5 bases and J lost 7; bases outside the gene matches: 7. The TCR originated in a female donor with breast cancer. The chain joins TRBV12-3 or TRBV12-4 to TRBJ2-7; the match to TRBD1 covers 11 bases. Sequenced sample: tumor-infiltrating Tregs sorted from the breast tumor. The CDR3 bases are TGTGCCAGCAGTCCCGGGACAGGGGGTGGTGAGCAGTACTTC. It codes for CASSPGTGGGEQYF.